The next 26 T cell receptor beta chains were all read from a single sample in a study of neurological immune-mediated disorders. TCRdb re-called the 5' RACE reads through MiXCR, storing one row per CDR3 protein. The sample contains tens of thousands of distinct CDR3 sequences, over 12% of which appear only once. The sample consisted of PBMCs. These receptors originate from a woman between 45 and 65 years old in good health.

A word on this clonotype: One junction end disagrees with the germline gene, perhaps due to a read error. This rearrangement joins TRBV28 to TRBJ2-3; D is unresolved. This CDR3 has 12 amino acids. CDR1 and CDR2 (germline): MDHEN, SYDVKM. CDR3 loop: CASKLSTDTQNF. In DNA form, the CDR3 reads TGTGCCAGCAAACTAAGCACAGATACGCAGAATTTT.

This clonotype came up many times. This chain joins TRBV5-1 and TRBJ1-1, with D maybe TRBD1 (5 bases). The germline CDR1 and CDR2 sequences are SGHRS and YFSETQ. The CDR3 runs 15 residues. The ends were cut back, 1 base at V and 1 base at J, with 11 bases in the middle. The DNA for the CDR3 is TGCGCCAGCAGCTTGATCGGGACCCCGAACACTGAAGCTTTCTTT. Its translation is CASSLIGTPNTEAFF.

This clonotype has at least ten counts. The V gene is TRBV5-1, the J gene TRBJ1-1; D gene uncertain. CDR1 is SGHRS, CDR2 YFSETQ, per germline. Trimming took off 4 bases at V and 5 bases at J, with 15 bases between the two ends. The CDR3 runs to 14 residues. The CDR3 nucleotides read TGCGCCAGCAGCGCACCGTTCGGAGGAACTGAAGCTTTCTTT. Translation gives CASSAPFGGTEAFF.

This clonotype was detected ten times or more. V gene TRBV5-1 combines with J gene TRBJ1-2, with D uncertain. From germline, CDR1 is SGHRS and CDR2 YFSETQ. The ends were cut back, 0 bases at V and 3 bases at J, with 6 bases in the middle. This CDR3 is built from 13 residues. CDR3 in DNA: TGCGCCAGCAGCTTGGACGCTGACTATGGCTACACCTTC. Protein sequence: CASSLDADYGYTF.

The chain couples TRBV30 to TRBJ1-3; D might be TRBD1 (6 bases). Per germline, CDR1 GTSNPN and CDR2 SVGIG (reference sequence). Trimming took 1 base from V and 0 from J, leaving 7 bases between them. The CDR3 extends over 14 amino acids. The DNA for the CDR3 is TGTGCCTGGAGTGAGGGGGTCTCTGGAAACACCATATATTTT. Protein product: CAWSEGVSGNTIYF.

Many counts were recorded for this clonotype. This chain uses TRBV7-2 with TRBJ2-7; 10 bases line up with TRBD2. J was trimmed by 3 bases and V by 5 bases; bases with no gene match: 16. The germline gives CDR1 SGHTA, CDR2 FQGNSA. This CDR3 spans 18 amino acids. The CDR3 sequence is CASSPQGPLAGARYEQYF. CDR3 coding DNA: TGTGCCAGCAGCCCCCAGGGTCCGCTAGCGGGGGCCCGCTACGAGCAGTACTTC.

This clonotype appeared many times. The chain carries TRBV20-1 and TRBJ1-1; D gene ambiguous. V was shortened by 3 bases and J by 4 bases, with 15 bases between the two germline ends. Germline V gene sequence: CDR1 DFQATT, CDR2 SNEGSKA (reference sequence). The length of the CDR3 is 14 residues. The CDR3: CSASPPRPGTEAFF. In nucleotides, the CDR3 is TGCAGTGCTAGCCCCCCTAGGCCAGGCACTGAAGCTTTCTTT.

This clonotype was seen at least ten times. The J gene is TRBJ1-1, the V gene TRBV7-9, with D perhaps matching TRBD1 (6 bases). Per germline, CDR1 SEHNR and CDR2 FQNEAQ (reference sequence). Trimming removed 5 bases at V and 1 base at J, with 11 bases between. The CDR3 consists of 14 residues. CDR3 in DNA: TGTGCCAGCAGCGTAGACAGGTCGAACACTGAAGCTTTCTTT. Protein product: CASSVDRSNTEAFF.

Many counts were recorded for this clonotype. J is TRBJ2-3 and V is TRBV5-1; TRBD2 matches at 11 bases. CDR1 SGHRS and CDR2 YFSETQ come from the germline V gene. V trimming: 4 bases; J trimming: 0 bases; junction bases outside the gene matches: 7. This CDR3 is 17 amino acids long. CDR3 residues: CASSRGLADDSTDTQYF. The CDR3 nucleotides read TGCGCCAGCAGCAGGGGACTAGCGGACGATAGCACAGATACGCAGTATTTT.

This clonotype was counted many times. Here the CDR3 reads CSVDTMNTEAFF. In DNA, the CDR3 is TGCAGCGTTGACACGATGAACACTGAAGCTTTCTTT. V usage is TRBV29-1 and J usage is TRBJ1-1; D gene unclear. The CDR3 sequence is 12 residues long. Trimming took off 3 bases at V and 0 bases at J, with 5 bases between the two ends. Germline V gene data show CDR1 as SQVTM and CDR2 as ANQGSEA.

By share, this clonotype ranks as medium-sized (0.01 to 0.1%). The chain combines TRBV5-1 with TRBJ2-1; TRBD2 agrees at 7 bases. V shed 1 base, J shed 8 bases, and the junction held 9 bases outside the gene matches. Germline V gives CDR1 SGHRS, CDR2 YFSETQ. This CDR3 is built from 15 residues. This CDR3 is CASSLFDSGTDEQFF. The CDR3 nucleotides are TGCGCCAGCAGCTTGTTCGACAGCGGGACCGATGAGCAGTTCTTC.

The chain carries TRBV20-1 and TRBJ1-1; the D gene is possibly TRBD1 (5 bases). V lost 6 bases to trimming and J lost 5 bases, with 16 bases between them. The germline V gene encodes CDR1 DFQATT and CDR2 SNEGSKA (reference sequence). The CDR3 length is 13 residues. The CDR3 loop is CSAWADKRTEAFF. The CDR3 coding sequence is TGCAGTGCCTGGGCGGACAAAAGGACTGAAGCTTTCTTT.

This clonotype was counted many times. This chain connects TRBV21-1 to TRBJ1-2; the tabulated D call, TRBD1, remains unverified against the DNA. TRBV21-1 is annotated as a pseudogene. The CDR3 is made up of 14 amino acids. CDR3 bases: TGTGCCAGCAGTCAGAGGACAGGGAACTATGGCTACACCTTC. Its translation is CASSQRTGNYGYTF.

The sample holds many counts of this clonotype. This sequence joins TRBV7-3 and TRBJ2-2; TRBD2 aligns across 7 bases. Germline assignment: CDR1 SGHTA and CDR2 FQGTGA. V was pared by 5 bases and J by 0 bases, with 6 bases of the junction left unmatched. This CDR3 has 16 amino acids. The CDR3 spells CASSRSGPTNTGELFF. The CDR3, as DNA: TGTGCCAGCAGCCGTAGCGGGCCAACGAACACCGGGGAGCTGTTTTTT.

This clonotype was counted at least ten times. This sequence joins TRBV20-1 and TRBJ2-5; D gene uncertain. The germline gives CDR1 DFQATT, CDR2 SNEGSKA (reference sequence). V was trimmed by 1 base and J by 5 bases, leaving 14 bases between them. The CDR3 loop spans 14 amino acids. This chain's CDR3 is CSARVRTGWETQYF. The CDR3, as DNA: TGCAGTGCTAGAGTTAGGACCGGGTGGGAGACCCAGTACTTC.

This clonotype was seen many times. The chain couples TRBV5-1 to TRBJ2-7; D is perhaps TRBD2 (7 bases). The V end was cut by 1 base, the J end by 5 bases, with 10 bases between. Germline assignment: CDR1 SGHRS and CDR2 YFSETQ. CDR3 length: 13 amino acids. CDR3 in DNA: TGCGCCAGCAGCTTGCAGGGGAGGGACGAGCAGTACTTC. Protein: CASSLQGRDEQYF.

This clonotype was counted ten times or more. This sequence joins TRBV7-2 and TRBJ2-3, with D possibly TRBD2 on 6 matching bases. Germline V CDR1 and CDR2: SGHTA, FQGNSA. The CDR3 runs to 16 residues. V was pared by 5 bases and J by 2 bases, with 17 bases between. The CDR3 bases are TGTGCCAGCAGCCCCCCCGGGGCGGGGCTCACAGATACGCAGTATTTT. Amino acids: CASSPPGAGLTDTQYF.

This clonotype was seen many times. The gene calls are TRBV5-1 and TRBJ1-6; no reliable D call. The CDR3 contains 13 residues. Trimming took 0 bases from V and 7 from J, leaving 5 bases between them. The V gene's germline CDR1 is SGHRS and CDR2 YFSETQ. The CDR3 sequence is CASSLVGNSPLHF. CDR3 sequence (DNA): TGCGCCAGCAGCTTGGTCGGGAATTCACCCCTCCACTTT.

This clonotype showed up many times. The rearrangement joins TRBV5-1 to TRBJ2-5; the match to TRBD2 covers 13 bases. V lost 3 bases and J lost 5; bases outside the gene matches: 4. Germline V CDR1 and CDR2: SGHRS, YFSETQ. The CDR3 is 15 residues long. Here the CDR3 reads CASSSTGLAGETQYF. The CDR3 region has the DNA TGCGCCAGCAGCTCCACGGGACTAGCGGGGGAGACCCAGTACTTC.

This clonotype showed up many times. The chain combines TRBV28 with TRBJ2-7, with 7 nucleotides matching TRBD1. The germline V gene encodes CDR1 MDHEN and CDR2 SYDVKM. J was trimmed by 6 bases and V by 6 bases; bases with no gene match: 8. This CDR3 is 13 amino acids long. The CDR3 is CASRQGFVSEQYF. CDR3 nucleotides: TGTGCCAGCAGACAGGGGTTTGTGTCCGAGCAGTACTTC.

This clonotype was seen at least ten times. The chain carries TRBV7-2 and TRBJ2-1; 14 nucleotides align to TRBD2. There are 16 residues in the CDR3. V lost 5 bases to trimming and J lost 8 bases; unmatched junction nucleotides: 8. The germline gives CDR1 SGHTA, CDR2 FQGNSA. CDR3 amino acids: CASSAQGLAGEDEQFF. CDR3 nucleotide sequence: TGTGCCAGCAGCGCACAGGGACTAGCGGGGGAGGATGAGCAGTTCTTC.

This clonotype was observed at least ten times. This chain uses TRBV15 with TRBJ2-1; D is undetermined. Trimming left V 4 bases short and J 7 bases short, with 11 bases between. The CDR3 runs to 13 residues. Germline CDR1 is LNHNV and CDR2 is YYDKDF (reference sequence). The CDR3 DNA reads TGTGCCACCAGCATCAGACGGACGAATGAGCAGTTCTTC. This translates into CATSIRRTNEQFF.

In its sample, this clonotype was seen many times. This rearrangement joins TRBV2 to TRBJ2-3; D perhaps matches TRBD2 (6 bases). V shed 11 bases and J shed 0 bases, with 15 bases lying between them. This CDR3 comprises 14 residues. Germline CDR1 and CDR2: SNHLY and FYNNEI. The CDR3 DNA sequence: TGTGCCGGAAAGGCGGGGTTGAGCACAGATACGCAGTATTTT. Residues: CAGKAGLSTDTQYF.

On this clonotype: Given a much more abundant clone one base away, this may be a read error. V is TRBV5-1 and J is TRBJ2-5; 7 nucleotides agree with TRBD1. The CDR3 totals 14 residues. Trimming at V came to 3 bases and at J to 6 bases, leaving 8 bases not matched to a gene. The V gene's germline CDR1 is SGHRS and CDR2 YFSETQ. CDR3 nucleotide sequence: TGCGCCAGCAGCTACTCGACAGGGATGAAGACCCAGTACTTC. It encodes CASSYSTGMKTQYF.

This clonotype was observed many times. The V call is TRBV2, the J call TRBJ2-1; 8 bases match TRBD2. V lost 3 bases to trimming and J lost 0 bases; unmatched junction nucleotides: 4. CDR3 size: 16 residues. Germline CDR1 is SNHLY and CDR2 is FYNNEI. CDR3 coding DNA: TGTGCCAGCAGTGAGCAGCGGGGGAGCTCCTACAATGAGCAGTTCTTC. It codes for CASSEQRGSSYNEQFF.

The sample holds many counts of this clonotype. The rearrangement uses TRBV5-1 and TRBJ2-1; 11 bases align to TRBD2. CDR1 SGHRS and CDR2 YFSETQ come from the germline V gene. CDR3 length: 16 amino acids. V was clipped by 4 bases and J by 4 bases; unmatched bases: 7. The CDR3 DNA sequence: TGCGCCAGCAGCCGGCGAACTAGCGGGAGATACAATGAGCAGTTCTTC. This translates into CASSRRTSGRYNEQFF.